This T cell receptor (beta chain) appears in the sequencing data of a study of blood T cell repertoires in COVID-19. In germline, CDR1 is MDHEN, CDR2 SYDVKM. The CDR3 is made up of 14 amino acids. V dropped 5 bases and J dropped 5 bases, with 15 bases sitting between them. The protocol was immunoSEQ multiplex PCR, while the TCRdb copy is restricted to in-frame clones and leaves out a portion. This table holds over 70,000 clones, 65% to 85% found once. The TCR was taken from a man in his 70s with COVID-19, enrolled during active disease. V is TRBV28 and J is TRBJ1-1, with a weak D call TRBD1 (6 bases). Sample: peripheral blood. Here the CDR3 DNA reads TGTGCCAGCAGTCCTCCAATTAGGGGGACTGAAGCTTTCTTT. Residues: CASSPPIRGTEAFF.